This T cell receptor (beta chain) appears in the sequencing data of a study of CD8+CD57+ T cells in acquired aplastic anemia. About the study: Average DNA yield from sorted CD4+ and CD8+ cells was about 3 ug.

Genomic DNA, the template, was used for profiling of the TCR beta VDJ and CDR3. TCRdb re-called the reads with MiXCR, one entry per CDR3 protein. The data hold about 150,000 distinct CDR3 sequences, with less than 60% observed a single time. Before being chosen for sequencing, patients had shown CD8+CD57+ cell expansion by flow cytometry. The V and J ends lost 0 bases and 11 bases respectively, with 13 bases between them. Germline CDR1 MNHEY, CDR2 SVGAGI. CDR3 length equals 13 residues. General study points: It was found that roughly 29 CD8+ CDR3 sequences were shared between patients and controls. No significant difference in CD8+ Simpson's diversity was found between patients and controls.

In regard to this clonotype: The antigen is not known.

The specimen was sorted CD4+, CD8+, or CD8+CD57+ T cells (not recorded which) from PBMCs. The chain uses TRBV6-5 and TRBJ1-1; D not certain. The clonotype comes from a human donor with aplastic anemia. The CDR3: CASSYSLSSGAFF. CDR3 sequence (DNA): TGTGCCAGCAGTTACTCGTTAAGCTCGGGGGCTTTCTTT.